The 15 T cell receptor beta chains in this list originate from one sample, sequenced in a study of human T cells and chemical hapten exposure. TCRdb ran MiXCR on the RACE reads and lists one entry per CDR3 protein. The sample includes about 100,000 distinct CDR3 sequences, about an eighth of them seen just once. The time point was: patch test 2, 6 weeks after DPC sensitization. Noted treatment: therapeutic diphenylcyclopropenone sensitization with weekly scalp DPC. The starting material was whole blood, obtained in connection with sensitization to the hapten diphenylcyclopropenone (DPC). The receptors shown here come from a middle-aged woman with alopecia areata. Some clones in this sample may be carry-over from other donors' samples.

This chain links TRBV10-3 with TRBJ2-5; TRBD1 matches 9 bases. CDR3 size: 13 residues. V lost 4 bases, J lost 3 bases, and 0 bases stayed unmatched. Germline V gene lookup returns CDR1 ENHRY and CDR2 SYGVKD. The CDR3 region is CAISGQGEETQYF. The DNA of the CDR3 is TGTGCCATCAGTGGACAGGGGGAAGAGACCCAGTACTTC.

This clonotype has at least ten counts. J is TRBJ2-7 and V is TRBV28, with TRBD2 matching over 14 bases. V gave up 6 bases and J gave up 4 bases; unmatched junction bases: 2. Germline assignment: CDR1 MDHEN and CDR2 SYDVKM. The CDR3 spans 14 residues. Written as DNA, the CDR3 is TGTGCCAGCAGGGGACTAGCGGGGGTATACGAGCAGTACTTC. Translated: CASRGLAGVYEQYF.

This clonotype showed up many times. The genes are TRBV28 and TRBJ2-2, with D perhaps TRBD1 (5 bases). V was shortened by 6 bases and J by 2 bases, with 13 bases between the two germline ends. Germline CDR1 and CDR2: MDHEN and SYDVKM. The CDR3 covers 15 residues. The DNA of the CDR3 is TGTGCCAGCAGCAGCATAGGGGCCAACACCGGGGAGCTGTTTTTT. Translation: CASSSIGANTGELFF.

The J gene is TRBJ1-2, the V gene TRBV7-3; TRBD1 matches at 7 bases. The CDR3 totals 15 residues. V lost 4 bases to trimming and J lost 3 bases; unmatched junction nucleotides: 8. CDR1 is SGHTA and CDR2 is FQGTGA in the germline V gene. The CDR3 loop is CASSSRGGGDYGYTF. The DNA of the CDR3 is TGTGCCAGCAGCTCCCGGGGAGGGGGCGACTATGGCTACACCTTC. Full variable domain (remainder filled in from reference TRBV7-3 and TRBJ1-2): GAGVSQTPSNKVTEKGKYVELRCDPISGHTALYWYRQSLGQGPEFLIYFQGTGAADDSGLPNDRFFAVRPEGSVSTLKIQRTERGDSAVYLCASSSRGGGDYGYTFGSGTRLTVV.

This rearrangement joins TRBV2 to TRBJ2-2, with D possibly being TRBD1 (6 bases). Germline V lookup: CDR1 SNHLY, CDR2 FYNNEI. The CDR3 spans 15 residues. With 3 bases removed from V and 4 bases from J, the gap between germline ends came to 12 bases. CDR3 DNA sequence: TGTGCCAGCAGTGACTGGGGGCGCGTCACCGGGGAGCTGTTTTTT. Translated, it gives CASSDWGRVTGELFF.

The DNA for the CDR3 is TGTGCCTGGAGTCCCTCAGGTCGTAATGAAAAACTGTTTTTT. Its translation: CAWSPSGRNEKLFF. V is TRBV30 and J is TRBJ1-4, with D hard to call. The length of the CDR3 is 14 residues. Germline assignment: CDR1 GTSNPN and CDR2 SVGIG (reference sequence). Between the trimmed V and J ends, which lost 2 bases and 4 bases, there was a span of 11 bases.

The chain employs TRBV7-9 and TRBJ1-4; D not certain. The CDR3 is 14 amino acids. In germline, CDR1 is SEHNR, CDR2 FQNEAQ (reference sequence). V was pared by 1 base and J by 5 bases, with 8 bases between. CDR3 sequence: CASSLGVENEKLFF. The DNA of the CDR3 is TGTGCCAGCAGCTTAGGGGTGGAGAATGAAAAACTGTTTTTT.

This clonotype has at least ten counts. The chain recombines TRBV25-1 with TRBJ2-7, with TRBD1 matching 9 bases. Losses at the gene ends were 4 bases for V and 5 bases for J; bases not matched to a gene: 9. The germline gives CDR1 MGHDK, CDR2 SYGVNS. CDR3 length equals 15 residues. CDR3 bases: TGTGCCAGCAGTGCGTACAGGGGGCGCACCCACGAGCAGTACTTC. Its translation: CASSAYRGRTHEQYF.

This clonotype came up many times. V is TRBV6-2 or TRBV6-3 and J is TRBJ2-2; 7 bases line up with TRBD1. This CDR3 has 17 amino acids. Per the germline V gene, CDR1 is MNHEY and CDR2 is SVGEGT. The junction had 16 bases not matched to a gene; V was cut back by 5 bases and J by 7 bases. CDR3 sequence (DNA): TGTGCCAGCAGTCCTTGGCGGAGACAGGGATCGATCGGGGAGCTGTTTTTT. Its protein is CASSPWRRQGSIGELFF.

Worth noting for this clonotype: A much more abundant neighbour one base away suggests this may be a read error. The rearrangement uses TRBV7-9 and TRBJ2-7, with 10 bases matching TRBD1. Germline-derived CDR1 and CDR2 are SEHNR and FQNEAQ (reference sequence). The CDR3 has 14 residues. CDR3 DNA sequence: TGTGCAACAGCATTGAAGACAGGGGGCTACGGGCAGTACTTC. Its translation: CATALKTGGYGQYF.

The sample holds many counts of this clonotype. The V gene is TRBV19, the J gene TRBJ2-6; the match to TRBD1 covers 10 bases. CDR1 and CDR2 (germline): LNHDA, SQIVND (reference sequence). The CDR3 extends over 17 amino acids. V dropped 5 bases and J dropped 1; count of bases not matched to a gene: 5. CDR3 DNA sequence: TGTGCCAGTAGTTCCGGGACAGGGGTTTCTGGGGCCAACGTCCTGACTTTC. Translating it yields CASSSGTGVSGANVLTF.

This clonotype was detected ten times or more. This chain uses TRBV7-8 with TRBJ2-4, with 8 bases matching TRBD2. V lost 2 bases to trimming and J lost 1 base; unmatched junction nucleotides: 7. CDR3 length: 17 residues. CDR1 is SGHVS, CDR2 FQNEAQ, per germline. The CDR3 loop is CASSLLRGGRAKNIQYF. CDR3 sequence (DNA): TGTGCCAGCAGCTTATTGCGAGGCGGGAGGGCCAAAAACATTCAGTACTTC.

This clonotype was seen ten or more times. The chain joins TRBV2 to TRBJ2-7; weak D call: TRBD1 (6 bases). There are 14 residues in the CDR3. The V and J ends lost 6 bases and 2 bases respectively, with 14 bases between them. Germline values: CDR1 SNHLY, CDR2 FYNNEI. The CDR3 here is CASSRDTHAYEQYF. The CDR3 bases are TGTGCCAGCAGCCGGGACACCCACGCCTACGAGCAGTACTTC.

The rearrangement uses TRBV5-4 and TRBJ1-1, with 9 nucleotides matching TRBD1. Germline-derived CDR1 and CDR2 are SGHNT and YYREEE (reference sequence). The CDR3 totals 14 residues. With 4 bases clipped from V and 5 bases from J, the junction kept 6 bases outside the gene matches. CDR3 sequence reads: CASSAGQGRTEAFF. As DNA, the CDR3 is TGTGCCAGCAGCGCCGGACAGGGGAGGACTGAAGCTTTCTTT.

V is TRBV6-6 and J is TRBJ1-1, with TRBD1 as a possible D gene (5 bases). Germline CDR1 and CDR2: MNHNY and SVGAGI (reference sequence). This CDR3 is 15 amino acids long. Trimming took 5 bases from V and 0 from J, leaving 13 bases between them. The CDR3 sequence: CASSTDGGVNTEAFF. CDR3 DNA: TGTGCCAGCAGTACCGACGGGGGGGTGAACACTGAAGCTTTCTTT.